This TCR beta chain is from a study of T cell repertoires in cytomegalovirus infection. The CDR3 spans 15 residues. V was shortened by 6 bases and J by 1 base, with 15 bases between the two germline ends. A single record per CDR3 protein comes from TCRdb applying MiXCR to the reads. The sample shows about 530,000 distinct CDR3 sequences, 26% of them seen only once. The rearrangement links TRBV12-3 or TRBV12-4 to TRBJ1-1; D remains ambiguous. The source is a human donor in good health (CMV status not recorded). Some clones in this sample may be carry-over from other donors' samples. Material: PBMCs. The CDR3 DNA reads as TGTGCCAGCAGGTTGTCATCATTGTGGAACACTGAAGCTTTCTTT. Its protein product is CASRLSSLWNTEAFF.